Listed below are T cell receptor beta chains from one sample, sequenced in a study of cytomegalovirus exposure and HLA in healthy donors. Here immunoSEQ multiplex PCR was the method, and the copy in TCRdb shows in-frame clones only, minus some. In the table there are about 160,000 clones, approximately 76% of which are singletons. What was sequenced was PBMCs. These receptors originate from a female donor in good health and CMV-seronegative. Both conserved end residues are part of each CDR3. Each record gives: clone size, D gene, V gene, J gene, CDR3 DNA, CDR3 protein. D genes are given only for firm matches. The size of a clone is reported for some rows only, either as once, few or many, or as a class for expanded clones.

>.|TRBD2|TRBV10-3|TRBJ2-5
TGTGCCATCAGGAATAGCGGGTCATTCGAGACCCAGTACTTC
CAIRNSGSFETQYF
>.|.|TRBV6-6|TRBJ1-2
TGTGCCAGCAGTTTTCAGGGCAGTGGCTATGGCTACACCTTC
CASSFQGSGYGYTF
>.|TRBD1|TRBV30|TRBJ1-1
TGTGCCTGGAGCCGGGGGACAGGGGGAATGAACACTGAAGCTTTCTTT
CAWSRGTGGMNTEAFF
>.|TRBD2|TRBV6-5|TRBJ2-1
TGTGCCAGCATGGATCTAGCGGGGGCCAAGCGGGAGCAGTTCTTC
CASMDLAGAKREQFF
>.|TRBD1|TRBV5-1|TRBJ1-3
TGCGCCAGCAGCACCGGGACAGCAGGAAACACCATATATTTT
CASSTGTAGNTIYF
>few|.|TRBV29-1|TRBJ2-5
TGCAGCGTTCGGCGGCCTCAAGAGACCCAGTACTTC
CSVRRPQETQYF
>.|.|TRBV7-9|TRBJ2-5
TGTGCCAGCAGCATCGCGGGGATCAAAGAGACCCAGTACTTC
CASSIAGIKETQYF
>few|TRBD2|TRBV6-5|TRBJ2-7
TGTGCCAGCAGTATGGGGCGGGGGGCCTACGAGCAGTACTTC
CASSMGRGAYEQYF
>few|.|TRBV11-2|TRBJ1-1
TGTGCCAGCAGCTTGGCCGGGAGGACTGAAGCTTTCTTT
CASSLAGRTEAFF
>.|.|TRBV10-3|TRBJ2-7
TGTGCCATCAGTGACCGACAGTCAAACTCCTACGAGCAGTACTTC
CAISDRQSNSYEQYF
>once|TRBD1|TRBV7-9|TRBJ1-1
TGTGCCAGCAGCGCCTTGACAGGGGGGAACACTGAAGCTTTCTTT
CASSALTGGNTEAFF
>.|.|TRBV29-1|TRBJ2-3
TGCAGCGTTGGGACACTCGGTCCCACAGATACGCAGTATTTT
CSVGTLGPTDTQYF
>.|TRBD1|TRBV19|TRBJ2-2
TGTGCCAGTAGTTCCCCAGGGGGCGGGAACACCGGGGAGCTGTTTTTT
CASSSPGGGNTGELFF
>.|.|TRBV25-1|TRBJ2-1
TGTGCCAGCAGTGGAGACTGGGCGCGGGAAAATGAGCAGTTCTTC
CASSGDWARENEQFF